This T cell receptor beta chain was found in a study of T cell responses to AZD1222 COVID-19 vaccine. Study conclusions and caveats: Across the whole spike, CD4 TCRs peaked at regions 160-218 and 743-854. Baseline seropositivity occurred in only a handful of AZD1222 recipients. Repertoires were collected only later (after the peak T cell response had occurred).

Profiling relied on immunoSEQ multiplex PCR, and the TCRdb table lists in-frame clones only, not all of them. The table lists fewer than 150,000 clones, about 91% of them singletons. Pooling of second doses given at about 4 or about 12 weeks was done. CDR1 is SGHDT and CDR2 is YYEEEE in the germline V gene. V was cut by 2 bases and J by 4 bases, with 9 bases left in between. CDR3 length: 14 amino acids. Points on this clone: The target antigen is unknown.

V and J are TRBV5-6 and TRBJ2-2, with D perhaps TRBD1 or TRBD2 (5 bases each). The sequence came from an adult who received the AZD1222 COVID-19 vaccine. Sequenced here: peripheral blood, sampled 28 days after the second AZD1222 dose. CDR3 in amino acids: CASSFGDLTGELFF. CDR3 DNA: TGTGCCAGCAGCTTCGGGGACCTCACCGGGGAGCTGTTTTTT.